These 32 T cell receptor beta chains were sequenced from one sample in a study of Ad26.COV2.S vaccination and SARS-CoV-2 variants. This sample's treatment: some 20 received Ad26.COV2.S at low or high dose, single or two shots; several received placebo; per-sample allocation not given. Samples were taken on day 63 after the first vaccine or placebo injection. The data were produced by immunoSEQ multiplex PCR, yet TCRdb's version contains in-frame clones alone and is incomplete. The sample contains around 450,000 clones, 70% to 90% of which appear only once. The source was peripheral blood, collected in a trial of Ad26.COV2.S vaccine versus placebo. These TCRs come from a person aged 18-65 years who received the Ad26.COV2.S COVID-19 vaccine or a placebo.

This clone was seen a single time. This sequence joins TRBV29-1 and TRBJ2-5, with D uncertain. This CDR3 region has 14 residues. V lost 1 base, J lost 4 bases, and 13 bases lay in between. Germline V lookup: CDR1 SQVTM, CDR2 ANQGSEA. The chain's CDR3 is CSVEGGGQLETQYF. The CDR3 nucleotides are TGCAGCGTTGAAGGCGGTGGTCAGCTAGAGACCCAGTACTTC.

The chain links TRBV6-5 to TRBJ2-3; TRBD1 agrees at 9 bases. CDR3 size: 15 residues. Germline V CDR1 and CDR2: MNHEY, SVGAGI. V gave up 7 bases and J gave up 1 base; unmatched junction bases: 6. CDR3 nucleotide sequence: TGTGCCAGCACCGAGGACAGGGGCGGCACAGATACGCAGTATTTT. Protein product: CASTEDRGGTDTQYF.

The rearrangement uses TRBV28 and TRBJ2-3, with a possible D match to TRBD1 (6 bases). Trimming left V 6 bases short and J 0 bases short, with 13 bases between. Germline CDR1 is MDHEN and CDR2 is SYDVKM. This CDR3 is 15 amino acids long. For the CDR3, the DNA is TGTGCCAGCAGACCCGATAGGGGGAGCACAGATACGCAGTATTTT. Translation: CASRPDRGSTDTQYF.

This clone has only one observation. The chain joins TRBV28 to TRBJ2-3, with TRBD1 identical over 7 bases. Per the germline V gene, CDR1 is MDHEN and CDR2 is SYDVKM. The J segment lost 2 bases and the V segment lost 3 bases, leaving 5 bases of the junction unmatched. CDR3 length: 15 residues. CDR3 amino acids: CASSFGQEFTDTQYF. The DNA of the CDR3 is TGTGCCAGCAGTTTCGGACAGGAGTTCACAGATACGCAGTATTTT.

The chain joins TRBV7-3 to TRBJ2-6, with D perhaps given as TRBD1 or TRBD2 (5 bases each). CDR3 length equals 17 residues. Trimming shortened V by 8 bases and J by 1 base, and 18 bases separated the two germline ends. Germline V gene data show CDR1 as SGHTA and CDR2 as FQGTGA. In nucleotides, the CDR3 is TGTGCCAGCGGGACGCCCACCAAACGTTCTGGGGCCAACGTCCTGACTTTC. This encodes CASGTPTKRSGANVLTF.

This clone was counted once. J is TRBJ2-3 and V is TRBV7-2, with 13 positions matching TRBD2. The CDR3 loop spans 16 amino acids. J was trimmed by 4 bases and V by 5 bases; bases with no gene match: 6. Germline CDR1 is SGHTA and CDR2 is FQGNSA. The chain's CDR3 is CASSPRTSGGPDTQYF. For the CDR3, the DNA is TGTGCCAGCAGCCCAAGGACTAGCGGGGGCCCAGATACGCAGTATTTT.

CDR3 sequence: CASSPWQGASNQPQHF. CDR3 bases: TGTGCCAGTAGTCCCTGGCAGGGGGCGAGCAATCAGCCCCAGCATTTT. The rearrangement links TRBV19 to TRBJ1-5, with TRBD1 matching over 8 bases. V lost 5 bases to trimming and J lost 1 base; unmatched junction nucleotides: 7. The CDR3 consists of 16 residues. CDR1 and CDR2 (germline): LNHDA, SQIVND (reference sequence). The whole variable domain, remainder taken from reference TRBV19 and TRBJ1-5, is DGGITQSPKYLFRKEGQNVTLSCEQNLNHDAMYWYRQDPGQGLRLIYYSQIVNDFQKGDIAEGYSVSREKKESFPLTVTSAQKNPTAFYLCASSPWQGASNQPQHFGDGTRLSIL.

This clone appeared a single time. In the same sample, other DNA sequences code for this CDR3. The V and J genes are TRBV2 and TRBJ2-7; D call uncertain. Germline CDR1 is SNHLY and CDR2 is FYNNEI. The CDR3 is made up of 10 amino acids. The V and J ends lost 6 bases and 4 bases respectively, with 4 bases between them. CDR3 DNA: TGTGCCAGCAGGTCGTACGAGCAGTACTTC. Its translation is CASRSYEQYF.

The chain joins TRBV28 to TRBJ1-6; D is possibly TRBD1 (6 bases). The CDR3 covers 18 residues. CDR1 is MDHEN, CDR2 SYDVKM, per germline. The V end lost 3 bases, the J end lost 2 bases, and 17 bases lay between the germline ends. The CDR3 coding sequence is TGTGCCAGCAGTTTCGGGGCGGGGGCAGAGACCTATAATTCACCCCTCCACTTT. Residues: CASSFGAGAETYNSPLHF.

The rearrangement joins TRBV28 to TRBJ2-2; D gene ambiguous. V lost 5 bases and J lost 4, with 14 bases in between. Germline loops: CDR1 MDHEN, CDR2 SYDVKM. The CDR3 runs to 15 residues. The CDR3 sequence is CASSRSSISTGELFF. The CDR3 bases are TGTGCCAGCAGTCGCTCTAGTATCAGCACCGGGGAGCTGTTTTTT. Together with reference TRBV28 and TRBJ2-2, the CDR3 gives the full variable domain: DVKVTQSSRYLVKRTGEKVFLECVQDMDHENMFWYRQDPGLGLRLIYFSYDVKMKEKGDIPEGYSVSREKKERFSLILESASTNQTSMYLCASSRSSISTGELFFGEGSRLTVL.

The rearrangement joins TRBV9 to TRBJ1-1; D might be TRBD1 (5 bases). Germline CDR1 and CDR2: SGDLS and YYNGEE. Trimming stripped 0 bases from V and 8 bases from J, with 17 bases between. The CDR3 sequence is 15 residues long. CDR3 amino acids: CASSVAGTPGEEAFF. For the CDR3, the DNA is TGTGCCAGCAGCGTAGCCGGGACTCCGGGGGAAGAAGCTTTCTTT.

The rearrangement joins TRBV6-5 to TRBJ1-6; D gene ambiguous. The CDR3 consists of 14 residues. Trimming took 5 bases from V and 6 from J, leaving 11 bases between them. Germline CDR1 MNHEY, CDR2 SVGAGI. For the CDR3, the DNA is TGTGCCAGCAGTCGGACGAATCCTAATTCACCCCTCCACTTT. Protein product: CASSRTNPNSPLHF.

J is TRBJ2-5 and V is TRBV7-6; D is unresolved. CDR1 is SGHVS, CDR2 FNYEAQ, per germline. This CDR3 has 11 amino acids. Trimming shortened V by 3 bases and J by 5 bases, and 4 bases separated the two germline ends. In DNA, the CDR3 is TGTGCCAGCAGCTTCGGGGAGACCCAGTACTTC. Its protein is CASSFGETQYF.

The chain has TRBV5-4 and TRBJ2-5; unclear D gene. The CDR3 consists of 15 residues. The V gene lost 0 bases and the J gene lost 5 bases, with 14 bases spanning the gap. CDR1 SGHNT and CDR2 YYREEE come from the germline V gene (reference sequence). Here the CDR3 reads CASSLAVAVRETQYF. In DNA form, the CDR3 reads TGTGCCAGCAGCTTGGCCGTGGCCGTCCGCGAGACCCAGTACTTC.

The V call is TRBV7-8, the J call TRBJ2-7, with TRBD1 as a possible D gene (5 bases). The germline V and J ends were trimmed by 2 bases and 5 bases, with 10 bases remaining between them. The V gene's germline CDR1 is SGHVS and CDR2 FQNEAQ. This CDR3 region has 13 residues. CDR3 nucleotide sequence: TGTGCCAGCAGCTTAATAGGGGTAGACGAGCAGTACTTC. This translates into CASSLIGVDEQYF.

The chain has TRBV4-1 and TRBJ2-3; TRBD2 might be the D (6 bases). V was clipped by 8 bases and J by 2 bases, with 17 bases between them. The CDR3 spans 15 residues. Germline CDR1 and CDR2: MGHRA and YSYEKL. The CDR3 sequence: CASCKVADNTDTQYF. The CDR3 DNA sequence: TGCGCCAGCTGTAAGGTAGCGGACAACACAGATACGCAGTATTTT.

The chain couples TRBV19 to TRBJ1-1, with a tentative D call TRBD1 (5 bases). V lost 5 bases, J lost 0 bases, and 13 bases lay in between. The CDR3 spans 15 residues. Germline-derived CDR1 and CDR2 are LNHDA and SQIVND (reference sequence). The CDR3 spells CASSPLDSMNTEAFF. The CDR3 bases are TGTGCCAGTAGTCCCCTAGACAGCATGAACACTGAAGCTTTCTTT.

The V call is TRBV7-9, the J call TRBJ1-3; D is uncertain. V was shortened by 1 base and J by 0 bases, with 4 bases between the two germline ends. CDR1 and CDR2 (germline): SEHNR, FQNEAQ (reference sequence). The length of the CDR3 is 14 residues. In DNA, the CDR3 is TGTGCCAGCAGCTTAGGGACCTCTGGAAACACCATATATTTT. The encoded protein is CASSLGTSGNTIYF.

The chain couples TRBV7-2 to TRBJ1-1, with 8 bases aligning to TRBD1. The germline gives CDR1 SGHTA, CDR2 FQGNSA. The V segment lost 5 bases and the J segment 1 base; nucleotides outside the gene matches: 9. This CDR3 has 16 residues. The CDR3 protein is CASSQRTGTGNTEAFF. DNA of the CDR3: TGTGCCAGCAGCCAACGGACAGGGACGGGGAACACTGAAGCTTTCTTT.

The chain couples TRBV5-4 to TRBJ2-1, with TRBD2 matching 8 bases. CDR1 and CDR2 from the germline V gene are SGHNT and YYREEE (reference sequence). The junction had 12 bases not matched to a gene; V was cut back by 4 bases and J by 9 bases. There are 15 residues in the CDR3. In DNA form, the CDR3 reads TGTGCCAGCAGCCCCCCGACGGGAGGGCCTCGTGAGCAGTTCTTC. Protein: CASSPPTGGPREQFF.

The chain employs TRBV7-2 and TRBJ2-1; 8 nucleotides line up with TRBD2. V was pared by 1 base and J by 1 base, with 3 bases of the junction left unmatched. The CDR3 is made up of 16 amino acids. Germline V gene sequence: CDR1 SGHTA, CDR2 FQGNSA. Here the CDR3 DNA reads TGTGCCAGCAGCTTAGAAGCGGGAGTGTCCTACAATGAGCAGTTCTTC. Its protein is CASSLEAGVSYNEQFF.

Turning to this clone: Different DNA sequences within this sample yield the same CDR3. The chain joins TRBV18 to TRBJ1-1; possibly TRBD1 for D (6 bases). This CDR3 contains 14 residues. The V end was cut by 4 bases, the J end by 0 bases, with 9 bases between. Germline CDR1 KGHSH, CDR2 LQKENI. Here the CDR3 reads CASSLTGMNTEAFF. CDR3 in DNA: TGTGCCAGCTCACTGACAGGCATGAACACTGAAGCTTTCTTT.

The chain links TRBV7-3 to TRBJ2-2; 7 bases fit TRBD1. The J segment lost 0 bases and the V segment lost 5 bases, leaving 3 bases of the junction unmatched. CDR3 length equals 15 residues. Looked up from germline, CDR1 is SGHTA and CDR2 is FQGTGA. The CDR3 sequence: CASSVTGPNTGELFF. CDR3 DNA: TGTGCCAGCAGCGTGACAGGGCCGAACACCGGGGAGCTGTTTTTT.

This sequence joins TRBV28 and TRBJ2-5, with a possible D match to TRBD1 (6 bases). Trimming removed 3 bases from V and 7 bases from J, with 12 bases in between. Germline loops: CDR1 MDHEN, CDR2 SYDVKM. The CDR3 is 13 residues long. CDR3 sequence reads: CASSLGAGVTQYF. The DNA for the CDR3 is TGTGCCAGCAGTTTGGGGGCGGGTGTGACCCAGTACTTC.

This chain uses TRBV5-4 with TRBJ1-2, with 11 bases fitting TRBD1. The CDR3 length is 14 residues. Germline-derived CDR1 and CDR2 are SGHNT and YYREEE (reference sequence). The junction had 5 bases not matched to a gene; V was cut back by 3 bases and J by 7 bases. This chain's CDR3 is CASSWTGGVSGYTF. The CDR3 DNA reads as TGTGCCAGCAGCTGGACAGGGGGCGTTTCTGGCTACACCTTC.

This rearrangement joins TRBV11-2 to TRBJ1-4; D is uncertain. CDR1 is SGHAT, CDR2 FQNNGV, per germline. V gave up 5 bases and J gave up 4 bases, with 14 bases separating them. This CDR3 has 15 residues. The CDR3 region is CASSPLRGLNEKLFF. Here the CDR3 DNA reads TGTGCCAGCAGCCCTCTCCGTGGGCTTAATGAAAAACTGTTTTTT.

This chain joins TRBV4-1 and TRBJ1-2, with 9 bases matching TRBD1. With V trimmed by 4 bases and J by 8 bases, 14 bases remained unmatched. The germline CDR1 and CDR2 sequences are MGHRA and YSYEKL. The CDR3 has 16 residues. The CDR3 loop is CASSRPGQGKFGGYTF. In DNA form, the CDR3 reads TGCGCCAGCAGCCGCCCCGGACAGGGGAAATTTGGCGGCTACACCTTC.

The V and J genes are TRBV5-8 and TRBJ1-1; D not resolved. Germline assignment: CDR1 SGHTS and CDR2 YDEGEE. V dropped 1 base and J dropped 11 bases, with 12 bases sitting between them. CDR3 length equals 12 residues. The chain's CDR3 is CASSLRSMGAFF. The CDR3 DNA reads as TGTGCCAGCAGCTTGAGGTCCATGGGGGCTTTCTTT.

The rearrangement joins TRBV2 to TRBJ2-1; D not resolved. With 1 base removed from V and 15 bases from J, the gap between germline ends came to 16 bases. In germline, CDR1 is SNHLY, CDR2 FYNNEI. This CDR3 has 13 amino acids. CDR3 amino acids: CASSEVLMTGRFF. The CDR3 region has the DNA TGTGCCAGCAGTGAAGTGTTGATGACTGGTCGGTTCTTC.

This clone was seen just once. V usage is TRBV15 and J usage is TRBJ2-5; D remains ambiguous. Germline CDR1 LNHNV, CDR2 YYDKDF (reference sequence). CDR3 length equals 12 residues. V was cut by 0 bases and J by 5 bases, with 4 bases left in between. In DNA, the CDR3 is TGTGCCACCAGCAGAGATAGTGAGACCCAGTACTTC. Its translation: CATSRDSETQYF.

This chain joins TRBV28 and TRBJ1-2; 7 bases are a match to TRBD1. CDR1 is MDHEN, CDR2 SYDVKM, per germline. The trim removed 3 bases at V and 5 bases at J, leaving 9 bases unmatched. This CDR3 region has 15 residues. CDR3: CASSFSGGPGYGYTF. In DNA form, the CDR3 reads TGTGCCAGCAGTTTTTCAGGGGGGCCGGGGTATGGCTACACCTTC.

The chain employs TRBV29-1 and TRBJ1-1; D not resolved. Germline loops: CDR1 SQVTM, CDR2 ANQGSEA. V was cut by 4 bases and J by 1 base, with 7 bases left in between. This CDR3 spans 12 amino acids. This CDR3 is CSVGRGNTEAFF. CDR3 DNA sequence: TGCAGCGTTGGTCGAGGGAACACTGAAGCTTTCTTT.